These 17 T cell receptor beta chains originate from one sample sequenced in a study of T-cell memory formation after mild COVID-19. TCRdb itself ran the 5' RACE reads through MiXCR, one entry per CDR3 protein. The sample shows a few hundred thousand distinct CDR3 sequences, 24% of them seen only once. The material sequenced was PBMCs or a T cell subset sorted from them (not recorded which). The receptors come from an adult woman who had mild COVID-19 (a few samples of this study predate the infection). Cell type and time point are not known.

Here the CDR3 DNA reads TGCAGCGTTGACCCAGGGACGTACGAGCAGTACTTC. It specifies CSVDPGTYEQYF. The chain uses TRBV29-1 and TRBJ2-7; either TRBD1 or TRBD2 may supply D (5 bases each). Germline lookup yields CDR1 SQVTM and CDR2 ANQGSEA. This CDR3 comprises 12 residues. Trimming shortened V by 3 bases and J by 4 bases, and 10 bases separated the two germline ends.

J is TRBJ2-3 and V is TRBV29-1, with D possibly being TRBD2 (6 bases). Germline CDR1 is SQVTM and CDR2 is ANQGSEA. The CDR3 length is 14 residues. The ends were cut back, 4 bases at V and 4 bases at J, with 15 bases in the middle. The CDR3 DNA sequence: TGCAGCGTTGCTCTAGCGTGGGGACCAGATACGCAGTATTTT. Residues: CSVALAWGPDTQYF.

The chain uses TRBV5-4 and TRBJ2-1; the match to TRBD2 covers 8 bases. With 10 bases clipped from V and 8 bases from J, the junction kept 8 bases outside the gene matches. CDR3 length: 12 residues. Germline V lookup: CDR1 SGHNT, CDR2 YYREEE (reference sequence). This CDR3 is CASQRGLDEQFF. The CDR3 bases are TGTGCCTCCCAGCGGGGGTTGGATGAGCAGTTCTTC. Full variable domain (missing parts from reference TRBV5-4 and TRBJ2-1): ETGVTQSPTHLIKTRGQQVTLRCSSQSGHNTVSWYQQALGQGPQFIFQYYREEENGRGNFPPRFSGLQFPNYSSELNVNALELDDSALYLCASQRGLDEQFFGPGTRLTVL.

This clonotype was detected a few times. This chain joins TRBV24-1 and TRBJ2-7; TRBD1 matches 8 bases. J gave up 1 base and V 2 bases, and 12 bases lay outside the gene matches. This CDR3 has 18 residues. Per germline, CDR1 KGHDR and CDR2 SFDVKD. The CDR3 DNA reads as TGTGCCACCAGTGATTCCCCCCGTCGGACAGGGCTATCCTACGAGCAGTACTTC. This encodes CATSDSPRRTGLSYEQYF.

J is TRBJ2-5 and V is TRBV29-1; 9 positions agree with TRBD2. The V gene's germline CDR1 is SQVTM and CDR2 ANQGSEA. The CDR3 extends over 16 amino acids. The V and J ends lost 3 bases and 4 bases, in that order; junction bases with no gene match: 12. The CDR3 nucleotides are TGCAGCGTTGAGCGGCTAGCGGGATCTAGGGGAGAGACCCAGTACTTC. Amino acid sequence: CSVERLAGSRGETQYF.

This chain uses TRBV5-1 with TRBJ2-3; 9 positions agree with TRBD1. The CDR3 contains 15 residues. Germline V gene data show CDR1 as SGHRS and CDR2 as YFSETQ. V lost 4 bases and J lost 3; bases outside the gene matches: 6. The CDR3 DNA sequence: TGCGCCAGCAGCACCGGGACAGGGAGGACAGATACGCAGTATTTT. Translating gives CASSTGTGRTDTQYF.

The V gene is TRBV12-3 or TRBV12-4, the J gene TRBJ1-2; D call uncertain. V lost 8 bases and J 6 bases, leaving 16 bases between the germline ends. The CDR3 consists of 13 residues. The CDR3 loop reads CASWRIGIDGYTF. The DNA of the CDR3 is TGTGCCAGCTGGAGGATAGGGATAGATGGCTACACCTTC.

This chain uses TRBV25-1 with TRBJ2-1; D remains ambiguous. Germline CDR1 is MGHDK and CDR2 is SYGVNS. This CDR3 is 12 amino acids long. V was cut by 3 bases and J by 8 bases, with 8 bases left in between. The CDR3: CASSEFGDEQFF. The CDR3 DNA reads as TGTGCCAGCAGTGAGTTCGGCGATGAGCAGTTCTTC.

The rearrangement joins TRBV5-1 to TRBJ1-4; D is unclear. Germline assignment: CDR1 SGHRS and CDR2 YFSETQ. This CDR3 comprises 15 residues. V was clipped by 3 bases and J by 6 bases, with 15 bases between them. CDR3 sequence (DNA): TGCGCCAGCAGCTCCCGGTGGATGGAGGATGAAAAACTGTTTTTT. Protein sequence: CASSSRWMEDEKLFF. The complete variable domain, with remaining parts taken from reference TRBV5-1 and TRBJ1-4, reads KAGVTQTPRYLIKTRGQQVTLSCSPISGHRSVSWYQQTPGQGLQFLFEYFSETQRNKGNFPGRFSGRQFSNSRSEMNVSTLELGDSALYLCASSSRWMEDEKLFFGSGTQLSVL.

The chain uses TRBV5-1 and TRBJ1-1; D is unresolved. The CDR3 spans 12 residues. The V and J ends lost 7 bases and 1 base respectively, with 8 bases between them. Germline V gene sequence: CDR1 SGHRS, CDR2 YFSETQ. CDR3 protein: CASRRANTEAFF. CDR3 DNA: TGCGCCAGCCGGAGGGCGAACACTGAAGCTTTCTTT.

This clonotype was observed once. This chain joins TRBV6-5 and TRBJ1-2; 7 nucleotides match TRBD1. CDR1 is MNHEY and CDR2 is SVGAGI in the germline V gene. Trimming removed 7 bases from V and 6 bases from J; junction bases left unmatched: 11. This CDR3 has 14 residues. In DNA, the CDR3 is TGTGCCAGCACCACTACAGGGGATAGGAATGGCTACACCTTC. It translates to CASTTTGDRNGYTF.

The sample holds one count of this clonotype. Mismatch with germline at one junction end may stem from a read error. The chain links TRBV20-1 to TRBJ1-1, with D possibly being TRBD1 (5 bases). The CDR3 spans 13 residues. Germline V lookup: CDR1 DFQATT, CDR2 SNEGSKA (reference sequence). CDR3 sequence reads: CRAARVRNTEAFF. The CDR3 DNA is TGTAGAGCCGCCAGGGTAAGGAACACTGAAGCTTTCTTT.

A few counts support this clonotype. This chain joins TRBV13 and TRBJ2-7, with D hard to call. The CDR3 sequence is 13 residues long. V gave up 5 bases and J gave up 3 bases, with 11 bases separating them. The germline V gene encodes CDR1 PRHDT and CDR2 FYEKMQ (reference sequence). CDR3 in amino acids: CASSATEGYEQYF. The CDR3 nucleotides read TGTGCCAGCAGCGCAACGGAAGGCTACGAGCAGTACTTC.

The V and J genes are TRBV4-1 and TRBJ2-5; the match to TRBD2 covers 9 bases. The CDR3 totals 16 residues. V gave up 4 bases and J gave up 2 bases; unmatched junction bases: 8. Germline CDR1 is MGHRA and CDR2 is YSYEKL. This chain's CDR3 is CASSPPLTSGQETQYF. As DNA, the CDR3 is TGCGCCAGCAGCCCACCCTTGACTAGCGGACAAGAGACCCAGTACTTC.

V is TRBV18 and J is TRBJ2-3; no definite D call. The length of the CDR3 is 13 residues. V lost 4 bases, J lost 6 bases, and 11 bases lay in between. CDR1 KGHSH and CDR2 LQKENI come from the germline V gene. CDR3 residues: CASSRTLGDTQYF. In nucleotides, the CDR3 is TGTGCCAGCTCACGAACTCTCGGGGATACGCAGTATTTT.

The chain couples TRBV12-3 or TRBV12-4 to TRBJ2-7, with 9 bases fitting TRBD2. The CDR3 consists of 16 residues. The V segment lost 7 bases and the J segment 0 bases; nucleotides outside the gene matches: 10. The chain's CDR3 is CASTLLAGDYSYEQYF. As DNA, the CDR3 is TGTGCCAGCACCCTCTTAGCGGGAGACTACTCCTACGAGCAGTACTTC.

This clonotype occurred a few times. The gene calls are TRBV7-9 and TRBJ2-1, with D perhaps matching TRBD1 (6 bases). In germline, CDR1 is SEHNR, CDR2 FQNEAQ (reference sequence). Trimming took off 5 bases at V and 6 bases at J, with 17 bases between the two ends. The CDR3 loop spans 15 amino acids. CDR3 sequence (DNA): TGTGCCAGCAGCGGGCGACAGGAGGCCGGCAATGAGCAGTTCTTC. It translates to CASSGRQEAGNEQFF.